Reported below is one TCR beta chain. The protocol was immunoSEQ multiplex PCR, while the TCRdb copy is restricted to in-frame clones and leaves out a portion. The sample consists of 110,000 or so clones, 85% to 90% of them appearing once. Germline loops: CDR1 MDHEN, CDR2 SYDVKM. CDR3 length: 14 amino acids. V was pared by 4 bases and J by 5 bases, with 12 bases between. This sample is part of a study of blood T cell repertoires in COVID-19. The rearrangement joins TRBV28 to TRBJ2-1; D may be TRBD2 (5 bases). This receptor was obtained from a man in his 70s who had recovered from COVID-19. The sample comprised peripheral blood. The CDR3 DNA sequence: TGTGCCAGCAGTTCACTTTCGGAGGACAATGAGCAGTTCTTC. It codes for CASSSLSEDNEQFF.